The entry that follows covers one T cell receptor (beta chain) sequence. Its antigen is still unknown. With 60 Vbeta and 13 Jbeta primers, the PCR was carried out. Method: immunoSEQ multiplex PCR; TCRdb's copy keeps in-frame clones and lacks some. This table has 60,000 to 90,000 clones, 70% appearing once. This CDR3 has 13 residues. Germline V gene data show CDR1 as SGHTA and CDR2 as FQGNSA. V was trimmed by 3 bases and J by 5 bases, leaving 10 bases between them. This sample stems from a study of cytomegalovirus exposure and HLA in healthy donors. Broader study findings: When a later analysis compared HLA-associated TCR beta chains with equally common others, the HLA-associated chains turned out to be more clonally expanded and to have lower generation probabilities. TCR beta V- and J-gene trimming was later associated with a missense DCLRE1C variant.

Input material: PBMCs. This TCR derives from a woman aged 45 to 65 in good health and CMV-seropositive. The V and J genes are TRBV7-2 and TRBJ2-5; D call uncertain. CDR3 region: CASSFGSRETQYF. CDR3 in DNA: TGTGCCAGCAGCTTTGGAAGCAGGGAGACCCAGTACTTC.